This entry lists 14 T cell receptor beta chains sequenced from one sample in a study of early T cells in non-severe SARS-CoV-2 infection. TCRdb re-analysed the 5' RACE reads in MiXCR, keeping a single row per CDR3 protein. The top ten hold about 3% of the sample, which has tens of thousands of distinct CDR3 sequences, about 6% seen once. Here the sequenced sample was whole blood, taken at baseline. Receptor source: an adult who was a healthcare worker with PCR-confirmed SARS-CoV-2 infection or an uninfected control (not recorded which).

There are many counts of this clonotype. The chain joins TRBV5-4 to TRBJ1-1; 7 nucleotides agree with TRBD1. CDR1 is SGHNT, CDR2 YYREEE, per germline (reference sequence). V gave up 4 bases and J gave up 5 bases; unmatched junction bases: 8. CDR3 length: 14 residues. CDR3 nucleotides: TGTGCCAGCAGCCCAGGGGGTTCGGGGACTGAAGCTTTCTTT. This encodes CASSPGGSGTEAFF.

In its sample, this clonotype was seen a few times. V is TRBV12-3 or TRBV12-4 and J is TRBJ1-4; D remains ambiguous. The CDR3 covers 13 residues. V gave up 6 bases and J gave up 0 bases, with 5 bases separating them. DNA for the CDR3: TGTGCCAGCAGCCATCCAACTAATGAAAAACTGTTTTTT. The encoded protein is CASSHPTNEKLFF.

The chain is built from TRBV11-2 and TRBJ1-1, with 7 bases lining up with TRBD1. The CDR3 runs 12 residues. Germline trimming cut 5 bases from V and 7 bases from J; bases unmatched to any gene: 4. The germline V gene encodes CDR1 SGHAT and CDR2 FQNNGV. The CDR3 protein is CASSHRTGEAFF. The CDR3, as DNA: TGTGCCAGCAGCCACAGGACAGGTGAAGCTTTCTTT.

This clonotype was seen many times. The chain has TRBV7-9 and TRBJ2-7, with D perhaps matching TRBD1 (8 bases). This CDR3 region has 16 residues. Trimming took 5 bases from V and 0 from J, leaving 17 bases between them. Per germline, CDR1 SEHNR and CDR2 FQNEAQ (reference sequence). This CDR3 reads CASSPSTGGASYEQYF. The CDR3 bases are TGTGCCAGCAGCCCCTCTACAGGGGGGGCCTCCTACGAGCAGTACTTC.

V usage is TRBV7-6 and J usage is TRBJ1-6; D gene uncertain. CDR3 length equals 14 residues. Between the trimmed V and J ends, which lost 2 bases and 5 bases, there was a span of 7 bases. Germline-derived CDR1 and CDR2 are SGHVS and FNYEAQ. The CDR3 DNA sequence: TGTGCCAGCAGCTTATTGGACGATAATTCACCCCTCCACTTT. This encodes CASSLLDDNSPLHF.

About this clonotype: One base away lies a much larger clone, so this may be a sequencing read error. The chain is built from TRBV7-6 and TRBJ2-7; no firm D call. CDR1 SGHVS and CDR2 FNYEAQ come from the germline V gene. The CDR3 is 14 residues long. CDR3 loop: CASSLLNLAYELYF. The CDR3 DNA reads TGTGCCAGCAGCTTACTAAACCTGGCCTACGAGCTGTACTTC. The full variable domain, its missing parts supplied by reference TRBV7-6 and TRBJ2-7, is GAGVSQSPRYKVTKRGQDVALRCDPISGHVSLYWYRQALGQGPEFLTYFNYEAQQDKSGLPNDRFSAERPEGSISTLTIQRTEQRDSAMYRCASSLLNLAYELYFGPGTRLTVT.

This clonotype was observed at least ten times. This rearrangement joins TRBV6-6 to TRBJ2-7; D is unclear. Looked up from germline, CDR1 is MNHNY and CDR2 is SVGAGI (reference sequence). CDR3 length: 13 residues. Trimming pared 2 bases from V and 4 bases from J, leaving 9 bases between. For the CDR3, the DNA is TGTGCCAGCAGTTACGGCAGATATTACGAGCAGTACTTC. Residues: CASSYGRYYEQYF.

This clonotype was counted ten times or more. This sequence joins TRBV6-5 and TRBJ1-5; 7 bases agree with TRBD1. Germline CDR1 reads MNHEY; CDR2 reads SVGAGI. The CDR3 extends over 16 amino acids. J was trimmed by 0 bases and V by 5 bases; bases with no gene match: 7. The CDR3 spells CASSGGQPFSNQPQHF. DNA for the CDR3: TGTGCCAGCAGTGGGGGACAGCCATTTAGCAATCAGCCCCAGCATTTT.

This clonotype was recorded many times. The V call is TRBV7-2, the J call TRBJ2-7; 7 bases fit TRBD2. The CDR3 has 13 residues. Unmatched junction bases numbered 2, after V lost 3 bases and J lost 3 bases. The V gene's germline CDR1 is SGHTA and CDR2 FQGNSA. The CDR3 sequence is CASSFAGVYEQYF. The CDR3 nucleotides read TGTGCCAGCAGCTTCGCGGGAGTCTACGAGCAGTACTTC. The variable domain in full, completed from reference TRBV7-2 and TRBJ2-7, reads GAGVSQSPSNKVTEKGKDVELRCDPISGHTALYWYRQSLGQGLEFLIYFQGNSAPDKSGLPSDRFSAERTGGSVSTLTIQRTQQEDSAVYLCASSFAGVYEQYFGPGTRLTVT.

This clonotype was counted many times. The chain carries TRBV20-1 and TRBJ1-5; no clear D. Trimming stripped 2 bases from V and 0 bases from J, with 8 bases between. Looked up from germline, CDR1 is DFQATT and CDR2 is SNEGSKA (reference sequence). The CDR3 is 14 residues long. This chain's CDR3 is CSARSGPSNQPQHF. As DNA, the CDR3 is TGCAGTGCTAGATCCGGGCCTAGCAATCAGCCCCAGCATTTT.

This clonotype was seen more than once but under ten times. V is TRBV28 and J is TRBJ1-5; D uncertain. This CDR3 contains 13 residues. Germline V gives CDR1 MDHEN, CDR2 SYDVKM. Trimming stripped 6 bases from V and 2 bases from J, with 8 bases between. The CDR3 DNA reads as TGTGCCAGCAGCCTACCCGGCAATCAGCCCCAGCATTTT. This encodes CASSLPGNQPQHF.

This chain connects TRBV10-2 to TRBJ1-4; D not certain. This CDR3 contains 13 residues. Germline V gene data show CDR1 as WSHSY and CDR2 as SAAADI. The V end lost 3 bases, the J end lost 8 bases, and 10 bases lay between the germline ends. In DNA form, the CDR3 reads TGCGCCAGCAGTGATTCAAGGAAAGAAAAACTGTTTTTT. It specifies CASSDSRKEKLFF.

The genes are TRBV28 and TRBJ1-2; TRBD1 might be the D (6 bases). V was shortened by 2 bases and J by 1 base, with 11 bases between the two germline ends. The CDR3 consists of 15 residues. Germline-derived CDR1 and CDR2 are MDHEN and SYDVKM. Here the CDR3 DNA reads TGTGCCAGCAGTTTAAGGGGACACCTTAACTATGGCTACACCTTC. This codes for CASSLRGHLNYGYTF.

Many counts were recorded for this clonotype. The rearrangement links TRBV20-1 to TRBJ2-2; perhaps D is TRBD1 or TRBD2 (6 bases each). Between the trimmed V and J ends, which lost 1 base and 0 bases, there was a span of 18 bases. Germline lookup yields CDR1 DFQATT and CDR2 SNEGSKA (reference sequence). This CDR3 has 18 residues. In nucleotides, the CDR3 is TGCAGTGCTAGAGGGGGGGCGGATAGCCAACCGAACACCGGGGAGCTGTTTTTT. Its translation is CSARGGADSQPNTGELFF.